These T cell receptor beta chains were read from a single sample in a study of T cells in localized non-small cell lung cancer. Only in-frame clones appear in the TCRdb table, and some are missing; sequencing was by immunoSEQ multiplex PCR. The repertoire holds 2,200 or so clones, with about 35% as singletons. The specimen was lung tumor tissue, collected before any cancer treatment. The receptors originated from a female donor older than 55 with stage I lung adenocarcinoma. The CDR3 runs from the conserved cysteine through the conserved F or W. D genes are given only for firm matches. Clone size is stated in some rows and not others, as once, few, many or a class when expanded.

size: -; J: TRBJ2-2; D: TRBD1; V: TRBV9; DNA: TGTGCCAGCAGCGTACTATCAGGGGGCACCGGGGAGCTGTTTTTT; CDR3: CASSVLSGGTGELFF
size: few; J: TRBJ2-3; D: -; V: TRBV25-1; DNA: TGTGCCAGCAGGAGGGGCGGGACAGCATCCACAGATACGCAGTATTTT; CDR3: CASRRGGTASTDTQYF
size: -; J: TRBJ1-2; D: TRBD1; V: TRBV19; DNA: TGTGCCAGTCAGAACCGGGGACAGGGCATGAGAGCGGACTATGGCTACACCTTC; CDR3: CASQNRGQGMRADYGYTF
size: few; J: TRBJ2-7; D: -; V: TRBV6-4; DNA: TGTGCCAGCAGCCCCGGGACCGCCAGGTACTTC; CDR3: CASSPGTARYF
size: few; J: TRBJ1-2; D: -; V: TRBV28; DNA: TGTGCCACCGAGACCAGATGGGCCAGGGGCTACACCTTC; CDR3: CATETRWARGYTF
size: few; J: TRBJ1-3; D: -; V: TRBV11-3; DNA: TGTGCCAGCAGCCGGACGGGGACTGGAAACACCATATATTTT; CDR3: CASSRTGTGNTIYF
size: few; J: TRBJ1-1; D: -; V: TRBV11-3; DNA: TGTGCCAGCAGCTCAGAGACAGCGATGAACACTGAAGCTTTCTTT; CDR3: CASSSETAMNTEAFF
size: -; J: TRBJ1-3; D: -; V: TRBV15; DNA: TGTGCCACCAGCAGAGATTCAAGCGCTGGTGGGAACACCATATATTTT; CDR3: CATSRDSSAGGNTIYF
size: -; J: TRBJ2-5; D: -; V: TRBV15; DNA: TGTGCCACCAGCAGAGATACTAGGGGAGGAGAGACCCAGTACTTC; CDR3: CATSRDTRGGETQYF
size: few; J: TRBJ1-4; D: -; V: TRBV28; DNA: TGTGCCAGCGGACAGACAGCAACTAATGAAAAACTGTTTTTT; CDR3: CASGQTATNEKLFF
size: -; J: TRBJ2-1; D: TRBD2; V: TRBV6-8; DNA: TGTGCCATCACTGGACTAGCGGGAGCCCGCGAGCAGTTCTTC; CDR3: CAITGLAGAREQFF
size: -; J: TRBJ2-2; D: TRBD1; V: TRBV9; DNA: TGTGCCAGCAGCGTAGGTGGACAGGGAACCGGGGAGCTGTTTTTT; CDR3: CASSVGGQGTGELFF
size: -; J: TRBJ2-3; D: -; V: TRBV5-1; DNA: TGCGCCAGCAGCCTGGGATCGGTCGACGAAACGCAGTATTTT; CDR3: CASSLGSVDETQYF
size: -; J: TRBJ1-5; D: TRBD1; V: TRBV28; DNA: TGTGCCAGCAAATCCTTGGGACAGGACAATCAGCCCCAGCATTTT; CDR3: CASKSLGQDNQPQHF
size: -; J: TRBJ1-1; D: TRBD1; V: TRBV28; DNA: TGTGCCAGCAGCCCTTCCCACCACAGGGGCCCGATGAACACTGAAGCTTTCTTT; CDR3: CASSPSHHRGPMNTEAFF
size: -; J: TRBJ2-6; D: -; V: TRBV28; DNA: TGTGCCAGCAGTTTTCAAGGGGGGTCTGGGGCCAACGTCCTGACTTTC; CDR3: CASSFQGGSGANVLTF
size: -; J: TRBJ1-5; D: -; V: TRBV14; DNA: TGTGCCAGCAGCCCAGCTGTCAATCAGCCCCAGCATTTT; CDR3: CASSPAVNQPQHF
size: few; J: TRBJ2-7; D: -; V: TRBV5-1; DNA: TGCGCCAGCAGCTTGGAGGGCCCCCTCAGGGACACTGACTCCTACGAGCAGTACTTC; CDR3: CASSLEGPLRDTDSYEQYF
size: medium-sized; J: TRBJ2-7; D: TRBD1; V: TRBV11-3; DNA: TGTGCCAGCAGCTCCCCGGACAGGGGGCTCGAGCAGTACTTC; CDR3: CASSSPDRGLEQYF
size: -; J: TRBJ2-6; D: -; V: TRBV18; DNA: TGTGCCAGCTCACCCATAGGGGATCTAGCTGGGGCCAACGTCCTGACTTTC; CDR3: CASSPIGDLAGANVLTF
size: -; J: TRBJ2-1; D: -; V: TRBV28; DNA: TGTGCCAGCAGTTTAAGTAGCCATTCCTACAATGAGCAGTTCTTC; CDR3: CASSLSSHSYNEQFF
size: -; J: TRBJ1-5; D: -; V: TRBV28; DNA: TGTGCCAGCAGTTTCACAGGGCAACTTCAGCCCCAGCATTTT; CDR3: CASSFTGQLQPQHF
size: -; J: TRBJ2-7; D: -; V: TRBV28; DNA: TGTGCCAGCAGCCCTGACCCGGGAGCGGGCGAGCAGTACTTC; CDR3: CASSPDPGAGEQYF
size: -; J: TRBJ1-2; D: -; V: TRBV6-8; DNA: TGTGCCAGCAGTGGGGGGGGACCGGGGGCGATTGTAGGCCCATCGGACTATGGCTACACCTTC; CDR3: CASSGGGPGAIVGPSDYGYTF
size: few; J: TRBJ1-4; D: -; V: TRBV9; DNA: TGTGCCAGCGGACCCAGGGCCGACGGAAAACTGTTTTTT; CDR3: CASGPRADGKLFF
size: few; J: TRBJ2-7; D: TRBD1; V: TRBV7-6; DNA: TGTGCCAGCACTCACGCAGGGGGCTCACACGAGCAGTACTTC; CDR3: CASTHAGGSHEQYF
size: few; J: TRBJ2-3; D: TRBD2; V: TRBV2; DNA: TGTGCCAGCACTGTTAGCGGGAGTGTGTATACGCAGTATTTT; CDR3: CASTVSGSVYTQYF
size: few; J: TRBJ2-7; D: -; V: TRBV9; DNA: TGTGCCAGCAGTGAAGCGTTCAACTACCCGAGCTCCTACGAGCAGTACTTC; CDR3: CASSEAFNYPSSYEQYF